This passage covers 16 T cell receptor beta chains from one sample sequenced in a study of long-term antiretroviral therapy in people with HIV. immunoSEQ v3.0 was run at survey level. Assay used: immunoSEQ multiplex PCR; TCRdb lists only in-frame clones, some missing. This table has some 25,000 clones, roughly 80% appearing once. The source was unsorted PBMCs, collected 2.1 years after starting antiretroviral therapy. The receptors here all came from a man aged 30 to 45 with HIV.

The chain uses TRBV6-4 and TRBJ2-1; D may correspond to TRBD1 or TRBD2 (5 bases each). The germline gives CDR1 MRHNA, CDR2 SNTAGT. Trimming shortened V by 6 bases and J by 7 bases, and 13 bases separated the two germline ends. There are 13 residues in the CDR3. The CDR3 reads CASSLQRGNEQFF. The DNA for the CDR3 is TGTGCCAGCAGCCTCCAGAGGGGAAATGAGCAGTTCTTC.

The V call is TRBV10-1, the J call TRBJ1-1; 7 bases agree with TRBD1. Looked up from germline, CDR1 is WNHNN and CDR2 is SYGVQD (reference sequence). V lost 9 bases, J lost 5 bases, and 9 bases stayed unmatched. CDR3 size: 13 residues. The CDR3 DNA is TGCGCCAGTTCTGAACAGGGGAATACTGAAGCTTTCTTT. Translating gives CASSEQGNTEAFF.

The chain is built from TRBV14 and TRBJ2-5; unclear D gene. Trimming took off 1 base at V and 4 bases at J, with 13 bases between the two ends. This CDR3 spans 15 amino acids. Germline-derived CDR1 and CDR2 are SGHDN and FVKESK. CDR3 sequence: CASSQVEGIGETQYF. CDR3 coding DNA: TGTGCCAGCAGCCAAGTGGAAGGGATAGGAGAGACCCAGTACTTC.

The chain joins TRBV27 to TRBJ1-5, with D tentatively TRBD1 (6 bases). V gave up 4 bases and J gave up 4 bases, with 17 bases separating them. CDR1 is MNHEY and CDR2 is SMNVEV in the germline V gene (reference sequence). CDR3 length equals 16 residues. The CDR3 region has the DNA TGTGCCAGCAGTTCCGCGTTTGGGACATCGAATCAGCCCCAGCATTTT. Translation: CASSSAFGTSNQPQHF.

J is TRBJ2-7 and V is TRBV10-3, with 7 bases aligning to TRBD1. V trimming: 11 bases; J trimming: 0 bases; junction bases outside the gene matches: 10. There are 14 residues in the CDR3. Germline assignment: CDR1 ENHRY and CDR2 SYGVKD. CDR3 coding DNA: TGTGCCGCCACCAAGGGACAGTCCTCCTACGAGCAGTACTTC. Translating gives CAATKGQSSYEQYF.

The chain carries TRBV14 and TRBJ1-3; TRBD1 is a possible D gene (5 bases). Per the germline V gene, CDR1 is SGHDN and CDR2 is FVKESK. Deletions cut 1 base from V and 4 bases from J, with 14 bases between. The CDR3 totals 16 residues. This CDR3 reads CASSQAGKGSGNTIYF. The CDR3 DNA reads TGTGCCAGCAGCCAAGCAGGGAAGGGAAGCGGAAACACCATATATTTT.

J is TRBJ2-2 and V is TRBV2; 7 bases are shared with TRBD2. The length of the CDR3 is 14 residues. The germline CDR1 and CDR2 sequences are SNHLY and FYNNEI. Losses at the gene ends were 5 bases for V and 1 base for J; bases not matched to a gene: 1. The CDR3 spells CASSLAVNTGELFF. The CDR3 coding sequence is TGTGCCAGCAGTCTAGCGGTGAACACCGGGGAGCTGTTTTTT. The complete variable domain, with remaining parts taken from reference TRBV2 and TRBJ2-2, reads EPEVTQTPSHQVTQMGQEVILRCVPISNHLYFYWYRQILGQKVEFLVSFYNNEISEKSEIFDDQFSVERPDGSNFTLKIRSTKLEDSAMYFCASSLAVNTGELFFGEGSRLTVL.

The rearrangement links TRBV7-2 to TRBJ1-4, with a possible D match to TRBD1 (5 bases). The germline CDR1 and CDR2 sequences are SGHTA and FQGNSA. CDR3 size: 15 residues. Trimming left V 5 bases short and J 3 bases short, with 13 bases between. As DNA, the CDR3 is TGTGCCAGCAGCCCACGGACGGGGCCTAATGAAAAACTGTTTTTT. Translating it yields CASSPRTGPNEKLFF.

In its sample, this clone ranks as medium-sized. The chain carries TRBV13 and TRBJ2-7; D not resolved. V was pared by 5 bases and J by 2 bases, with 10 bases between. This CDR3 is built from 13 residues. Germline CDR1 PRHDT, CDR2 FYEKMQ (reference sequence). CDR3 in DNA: TGTGCCAGCAGCCCCTCCCGGACCTACGAGCAGTACTTC. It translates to CASSPSRTYEQYF.

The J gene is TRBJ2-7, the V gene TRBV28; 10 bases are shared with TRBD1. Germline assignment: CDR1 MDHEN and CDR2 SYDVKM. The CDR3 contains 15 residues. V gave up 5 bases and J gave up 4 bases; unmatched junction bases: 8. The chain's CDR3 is CASSPVGDRGYEQYF. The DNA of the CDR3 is TGTGCCAGCAGTCCAGTCGGGGACAGGGGATACGAGCAGTACTTC. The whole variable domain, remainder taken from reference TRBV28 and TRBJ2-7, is DVKVTQSSRYLVKRTGEKVFLECVQDMDHENMFWYRQDPGLGLRLIYFSYDVKMKEKGDIPEGYSVSREKKERFSLILESASTNQTSMYLCASSPVGDRGYEQYFGPGTRLTVT.

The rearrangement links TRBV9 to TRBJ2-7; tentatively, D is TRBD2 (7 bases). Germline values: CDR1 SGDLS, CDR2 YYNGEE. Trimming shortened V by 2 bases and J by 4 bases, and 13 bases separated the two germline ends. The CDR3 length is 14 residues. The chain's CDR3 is CASSVGGLNYEQYF. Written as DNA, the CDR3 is TGTGCCAGCAGCGTGGGGGGGCTTAATTACGAGCAGTACTTC.

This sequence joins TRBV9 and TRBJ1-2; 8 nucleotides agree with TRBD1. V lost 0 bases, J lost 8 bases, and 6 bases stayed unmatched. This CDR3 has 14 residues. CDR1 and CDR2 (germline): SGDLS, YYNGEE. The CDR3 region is CASSVASDRDGYTF. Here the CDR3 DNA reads TGTGCCAGCAGCGTAGCATCGGACAGGGACGGCTACACCTTC. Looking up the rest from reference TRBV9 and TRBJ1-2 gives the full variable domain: DSGVTQTPKHLITATGQRVTLRCSPRSGDLSVYWYQQSLDQGLQFLIQYYNGEERAKGNILERFSAQQFPDLHSELNLSSLELGDSALYFCASSVASDRDGYTFGSGTRLTVV.

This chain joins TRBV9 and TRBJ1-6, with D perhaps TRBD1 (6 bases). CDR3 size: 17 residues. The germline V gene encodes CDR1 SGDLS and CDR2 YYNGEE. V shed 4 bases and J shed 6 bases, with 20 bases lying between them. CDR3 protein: CASSPRQVTSGNSPLHF. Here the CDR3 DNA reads TGTGCCAGCAGCCCTAGACAGGTGACTTCGGGTAATTCACCCCTCCACTTT.

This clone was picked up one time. CDR3 nucleotides: TGTGCCAGCAGCTTTAGAGAGAGCAATCAGCCCCAGCATTTT. Translating gives CASSFRESNQPQHF. This rearrangement joins TRBV7-2 to TRBJ1-5; no definite D call. V was cut by 3 bases and J by 1 base, with 7 bases left in between. Germline V CDR1 and CDR2: SGHTA, FQGNSA. The CDR3 extends over 14 amino acids.

This chain's CDR3 is CASSLGLGTNYGYTF. The CDR3 DNA is TGTGCCAGCAGCTTAGGATTAGGGACTAACTATGGCTACACCTTC. The chain carries TRBV7-9 and TRBJ1-2; D call uncertain. The germline V gene encodes CDR1 SEHNR and CDR2 FQNEAQ (reference sequence). The CDR3 is 15 residues long. Trimming pared 1 base from V and 0 bases from J, leaving 9 bases between.

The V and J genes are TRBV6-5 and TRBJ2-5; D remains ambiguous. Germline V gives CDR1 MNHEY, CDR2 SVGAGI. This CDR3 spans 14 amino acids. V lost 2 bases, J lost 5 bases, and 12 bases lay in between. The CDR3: CASSYMGNWETQYF. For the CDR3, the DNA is TGTGCCAGCAGTTACATGGGGAATTGGGAGACCCAGTACTTC.